The following is a TCR beta chain sequence with its context. What it binds is not known. Profiling relied on immunoSEQ multiplex PCR, and the TCRdb table lists in-frame clones only, not all of them. This table has 60,000 to 85,000 clones, 75% to 80% appearing once. The data were taken from a study of OX40 agonist ivuxolimab in advanced cancers. The overall study: Patients undergoing dose escalation presented with hepatocellular carcinoma, melanoma, renal cell or head and neck cancer. Among those enrolled, mean age was around 55 years (range roughly 20 to 85) and 75% to 90% were male. Allowance was made for prior anti-PD-1, anti-PD-L1 or anti-CTLA-4 therapy, and approximately 40% had some. Study findings and constraints: Partial responders receiving 0.1-3.0 mg/kg showed among the lowest clonal expansion.

The CDR3 has 14 residues. Per germline, CDR1 SGHNT and CDR2 YYREEE (reference sequence). Losses at the gene ends were 0 bases for V and 3 bases for J; bases not matched to a gene: 2. This receptor was taken from an adult with an advanced solid tumor such as melanoma, head and neck, liver or kidney cancer. Source: CD4+ or CD8+ T cells sorted from blood, taken in a trial of the OX40 agonist ivuxolimab. This chain links TRBV5-4 with TRBJ2-7, with 8 bases identical to TRBD2. The DNA of the CDR3 is TGTGCCAGCAGCTTGGACGGGACTAGCTACGAGCAGTACTTC. This encodes CASSLDGTSYEQYF.